This T cell receptor (beta chain) was retrieved from a study of identical twins. This clonotype was counted only a few times. Antigen specificity is unknown. TCRdb recomputed calls from the 5' RACE reads with MiXCR, one row per CDR3 protein. This sample yields about 210,000 distinct CDR3 sequences, of which approximately 9% are seen a single time; approximately 5.1% belongs to the top ten. General study results and limits: Because invariant MAIT and iNKT cells could be present, zero-insertion analyses could be partly confounded.

This clonotype was sampled from a woman between 18 and 30 years old in good health. Sequenced: memory (CD45RO+) T cells sorted from blood.

The CDR3 here is CSAIRASNQPQHF. In nucleotides, the CDR3 is TGCAGTGCTATCAGGGCAAGCAATCAGCCCCAGCATTTT. The chain couples TRBV20-1 to TRBJ1-5; D is perhaps TRBD1 (5 bases). The CDR3 consists of 13 residues. V lost 4 bases to trimming and J lost 1 base, with 8 bases between them. Per germline, CDR1 DFQATT and CDR2 SNEGSKA (reference sequence).